This TCR beta chain was profiled in a study of monozygotic twins with inflammatory bowel disease. Study findings and constraints: There was no support for any single strong signal or clonotype associated with IBD. Since immunosuppressive treatments differed, patient repertoires may have gained added variability.

Whole-blood RNA isolation (total RNA) proceeded without T cell sorting. For this clonotype: Antigen specificity is unknown.

The unique tags termed UMIs, each holding a 6-nucleotide sample barcode, were added by means of template switching. Following a re-call of the 5' RACE reads, TCRdb has one entry per CDR3 protein and lacks DNA. The sample data list about 380,000 distinct CDR3 sequences. The CDR3 totals 16 residues. Germline lookup yields CDR1 LGHNA and CDR2 YSLEER. This sequence originates from a human donor with ulcerative colitis or Crohn's disease, or a healthy co-twin of an affected twin (not recorded which). The source material was blood. The chain recombines TRBV4-3 with TRBJ2-3; TCRdb's D call, TRBD2, is unchecked because there is no DNA. CDR3 sequence reads: CASSQGTAGTLDTQYF.